What follows are 6 T cell receptor beta chains derived from one specimen sequenced in a study of T cell changes during pregnancy in multiple sclerosis (dated by TCRdb to between 2019 and 2020). The library was prepared using the immunoSEQ multiplex PCR assay. Here the immuneACCESS table is served through TCRdb, limited to in-frame sequences with V and J called. Missing clones are a known gap in these copies; in checked studies unresolved V genes cover under half, and the rest lacks a known reason. The sample table shows roughly 39,000 clones, and 80% to 95% are seen once. The top ten hold 9.5% to 13% of the sample. The sample consisted of CD8+ T cells from peripheral blood mononuclear cells, taken after pregnancy. The receptors were gathered from a female donor with multiple sclerosis, enrolled in a pregnancy study.

This clone has just one count. The J gene is TRBJ2-1, the V gene TRBV6-1; 7 bases map to TRBD2. In germline, CDR1 is MNHNS, CDR2 SASEGT. V lost 1 base and J lost 0; bases outside the gene matches: 0. This CDR3 contains 15 residues. This chain's CDR3 is CASSEVAGSYNEQFF. In nucleotides, the CDR3 is TGTGCCAGCAGTGAAGTAGCGGGCTCCTACAATGAGCAGTTCTTC.

The V gene is TRBV5-5, the J gene TRBJ1-2, with TRBD1 identical over 7 bases. There are 14 residues in the CDR3. V was clipped by 5 bases and J by 2 bases; unmatched bases: 6. Germline V gene data show CDR1 as SGHKS and CDR2 as YYEKEE (reference sequence). As DNA, the CDR3 is TGTGCCAGCAGTTCGGTACAGGGGAACTATGGCTACACCTTC. It yields the protein CASSSVQGNYGYTF.

The chain combines TRBV29-1 with TRBJ2-1; D possibly corresponds to TRBD2 (6 bases). The CDR3 sequence is 10 residues long. V lost 5 bases and J lost 7, with 6 bases in between. Germline values: CDR1 SQVTM, CDR2 ANQGSEA. The CDR3 coding sequence is TGCAGCGTTCGGGGGAATGAGCAGTTCTTC. This gives the protein CSVRGNEQFF.

This clone was observed a few times. V gene TRBV7-2 combines with J gene TRBJ1-2, with 11 positions matching TRBD1. This CDR3 region has 15 residues. Germline CDR1 is SGHTA and CDR2 is FQGNSA. V trimming: 5 bases; J trimming: 2 bases; junction bases outside the gene matches: 4. This CDR3 is CASSRTGGANYGYTF. The DNA for the CDR3 is TGTGCCAGCAGCCGGACAGGGGGCGCGAACTATGGCTACACCTTC.

V gene TRBV10-2 combines with J gene TRBJ2-3; 13 nucleotides agree with TRBD2. Germline CDR1 and CDR2: WSHSY and SAAADI. V shed 7 bases and J 3 bases; nucleotides not matched to a gene: 7. The CDR3 sequence is 16 residues long. DNA of the CDR3: TGCGCCAGCACCACTAGCGGGAGGGCCGGGACAGATACGCAGTATTTT. Protein product: CASTTSGRAGTDTQYF.

The genes are TRBV6-4 and TRBJ1-5; 8 nucleotides line up with TRBD1. The CDR3 sequence is 15 residues long. Germline V gene data show CDR1 as MRHNA and CDR2 as SNTAGT. The J segment lost 7 bases and the V segment lost 5 bases, leaving 10 bases of the junction unmatched. CDR3 region: CASSPGGDGVQPQHF. DNA for the CDR3: TGTGCCAGCAGTCCAGGGGGCGACGGGGTGCAGCCCCAGCATTTT.